The clone carrying this T cell receptor beta chain was seen repeatedly, ten times or more. The antigen remains undetermined. This sample was taken from a study of T cells after yellow fever vaccination. A process of 5'RACE template switching, which added a universal primer site and UMIs, was used to make TCR cDNA. TCRdb recomputed calls from the 5' RACE reads with MiXCR, one row per CDR3 protein. The sample shows roughly 160,000 distinct CDR3 sequences, 6.5% to 8.5% of them seen only once. The CDR3 has 14 amino acids. Germline V gene lookup returns CDR1 DFQATT and CDR2 SNEGSKA (reference sequence). V gave up 5 bases and J gave up 4 bases, with 17 bases separating them. Regarding the study as a whole: The appearance of a small share of clonotypes in both CD4 and CD8 compartments was observed. Within FACS-sorted repertoires, abundant clonotypes contaminating from the bulk population could be present. Reappearance after the booster was seen for most primary-vaccination clones, at roughly 96% CD4 and 70% to 90% CD8.

The chain has TRBV20-1 and TRBJ1-1; D is possibly TRBD1 (5 bases). The receptor's source is a man aged 18 to 30 who received the YFV17D yellow fever vaccine. Sequences were derived from CD4+ T cells sorted from PBMCs, sampled roughly 5 days after the first yellow fever vaccination. The CDR3: CSASSHGGGTEAFF. The CDR3 DNA sequence: TGCAGTGCTTCGAGCCACGGGGGGGGCACTGAAGCTTTCTTT.